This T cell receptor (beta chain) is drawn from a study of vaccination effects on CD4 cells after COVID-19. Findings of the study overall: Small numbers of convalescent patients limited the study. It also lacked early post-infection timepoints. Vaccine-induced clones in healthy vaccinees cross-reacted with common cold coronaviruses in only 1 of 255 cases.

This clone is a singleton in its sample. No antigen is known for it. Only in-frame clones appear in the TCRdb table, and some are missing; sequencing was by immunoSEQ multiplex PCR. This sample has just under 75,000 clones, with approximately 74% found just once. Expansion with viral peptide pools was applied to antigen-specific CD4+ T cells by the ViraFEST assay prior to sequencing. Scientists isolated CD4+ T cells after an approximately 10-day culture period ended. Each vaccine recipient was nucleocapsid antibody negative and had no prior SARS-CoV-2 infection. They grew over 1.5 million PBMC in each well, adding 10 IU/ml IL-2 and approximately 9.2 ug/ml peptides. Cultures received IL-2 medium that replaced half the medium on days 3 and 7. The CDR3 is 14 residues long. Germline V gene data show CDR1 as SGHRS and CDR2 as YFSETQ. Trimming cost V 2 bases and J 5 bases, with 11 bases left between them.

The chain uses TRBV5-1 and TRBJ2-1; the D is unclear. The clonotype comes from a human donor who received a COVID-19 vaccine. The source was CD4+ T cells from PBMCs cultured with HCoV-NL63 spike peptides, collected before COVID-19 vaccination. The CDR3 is CASSFGYKNNEQFF. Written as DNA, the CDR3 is TGCGCCAGCAGCTTCGGGTATAAGAACAATGAGCAGTTCTTC.